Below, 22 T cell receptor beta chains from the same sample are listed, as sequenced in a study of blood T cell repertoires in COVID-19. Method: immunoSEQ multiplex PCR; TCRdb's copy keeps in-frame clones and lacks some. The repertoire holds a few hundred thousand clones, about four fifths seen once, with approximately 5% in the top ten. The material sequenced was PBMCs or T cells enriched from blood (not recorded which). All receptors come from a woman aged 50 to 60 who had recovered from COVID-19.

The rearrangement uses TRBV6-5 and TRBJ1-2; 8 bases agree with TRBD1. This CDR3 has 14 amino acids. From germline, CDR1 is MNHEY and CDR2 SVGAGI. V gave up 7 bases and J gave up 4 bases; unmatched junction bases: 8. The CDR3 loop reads CASTQQGVGYGYTF. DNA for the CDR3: TGTGCCAGCACCCAACAGGGGGTCGGCTATGGCTACACCTTC.

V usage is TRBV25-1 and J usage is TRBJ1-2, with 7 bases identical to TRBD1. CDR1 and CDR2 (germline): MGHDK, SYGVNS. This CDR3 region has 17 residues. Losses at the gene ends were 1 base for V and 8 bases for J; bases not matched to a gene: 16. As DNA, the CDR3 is TGTGCCAGCAGTGAATTAAAGGGAAATACAGGGGTAGTCGGCTACACCTTC. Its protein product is CASSELKGNTGVVGYTF.

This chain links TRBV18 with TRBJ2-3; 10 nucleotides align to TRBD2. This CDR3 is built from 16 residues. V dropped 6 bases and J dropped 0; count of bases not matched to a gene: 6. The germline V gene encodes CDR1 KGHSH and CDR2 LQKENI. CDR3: CASSPLAGGSTDTQYF. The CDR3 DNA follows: TGTGCCAGCTCGCCTTTAGCGGGAGGAAGCACAGATACGCAGTATTTT.

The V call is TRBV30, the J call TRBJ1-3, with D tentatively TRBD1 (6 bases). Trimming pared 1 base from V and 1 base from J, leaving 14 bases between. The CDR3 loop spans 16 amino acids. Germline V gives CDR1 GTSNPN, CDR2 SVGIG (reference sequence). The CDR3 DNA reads TGTGCCTGGAGTGCCCCGGTAGGGGGATCTGGAAACACCATATATTTT. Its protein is CAWSAPVGGSGNTIYF.

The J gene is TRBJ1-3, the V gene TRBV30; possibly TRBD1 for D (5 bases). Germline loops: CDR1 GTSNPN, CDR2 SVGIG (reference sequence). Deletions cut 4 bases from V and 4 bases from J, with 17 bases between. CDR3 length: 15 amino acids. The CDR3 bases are TGTGCCTGGATGCAGGGTCTTTCTTTCGGAAACACCATATATTTT. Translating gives CAWMQGLSFGNTIYF.

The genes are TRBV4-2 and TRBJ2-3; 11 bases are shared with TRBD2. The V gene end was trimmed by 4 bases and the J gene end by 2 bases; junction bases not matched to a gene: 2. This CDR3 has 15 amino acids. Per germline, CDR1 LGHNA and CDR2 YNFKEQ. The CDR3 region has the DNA TGTGCCAGCAGCCCACTAGCGGGGGTCACAGATACGCAGTATTTT. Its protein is CASSPLAGVTDTQYF.

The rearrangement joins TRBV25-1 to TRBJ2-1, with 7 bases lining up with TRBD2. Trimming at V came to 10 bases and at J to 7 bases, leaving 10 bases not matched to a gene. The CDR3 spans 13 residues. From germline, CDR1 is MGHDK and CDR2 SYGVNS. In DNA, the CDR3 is TGTGCCATCCAACGCGGGAGTAGGAATGAGCAGTTCTTC. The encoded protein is CAIQRGSRNEQFF.

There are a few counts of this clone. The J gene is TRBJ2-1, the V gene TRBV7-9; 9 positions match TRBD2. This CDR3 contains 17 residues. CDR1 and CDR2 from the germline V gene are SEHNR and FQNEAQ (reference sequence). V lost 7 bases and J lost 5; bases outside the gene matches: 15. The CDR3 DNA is TGTGCCAGCATTCGATTTGAGGCTAGCGGGGCCCACAATGAGCAGTTCTTC. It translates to CASIRFEASGAHNEQFF. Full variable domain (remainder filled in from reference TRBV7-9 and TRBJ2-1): DTGVSQNPRHKITKRGQNVTFRCDPISEHNRLYWYRQTLGQGPEFLTYFQNEAQLEKSRLLSDRFSAERPKGSFSTLEIQRTEQGDSAMYLCASIRFEASGAHNEQFFGPGTRLTVL.

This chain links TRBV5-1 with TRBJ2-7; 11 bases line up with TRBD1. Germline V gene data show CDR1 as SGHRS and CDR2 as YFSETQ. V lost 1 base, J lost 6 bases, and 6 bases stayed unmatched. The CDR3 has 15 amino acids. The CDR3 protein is CASSLFGTGGAEQYF. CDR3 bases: TGCGCCAGCAGCTTGTTCGGGACAGGGGGGGCCGAGCAGTACTTC.

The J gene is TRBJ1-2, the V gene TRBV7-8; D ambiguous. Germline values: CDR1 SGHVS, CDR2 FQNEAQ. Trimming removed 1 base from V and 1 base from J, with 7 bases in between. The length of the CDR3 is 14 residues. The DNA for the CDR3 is TGTGCCAGCAGCTTAGGACACAGTAACTATGGCTACACCTTC. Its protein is CASSLGHSNYGYTF.

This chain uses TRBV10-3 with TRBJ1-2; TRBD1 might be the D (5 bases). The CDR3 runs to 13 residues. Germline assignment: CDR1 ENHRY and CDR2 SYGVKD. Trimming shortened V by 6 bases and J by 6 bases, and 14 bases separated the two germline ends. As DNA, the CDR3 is TGTGCCATCAGCCCCCGGGGAGGGGATGGCTACACCTTC. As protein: CAISPRGGDGYTF.

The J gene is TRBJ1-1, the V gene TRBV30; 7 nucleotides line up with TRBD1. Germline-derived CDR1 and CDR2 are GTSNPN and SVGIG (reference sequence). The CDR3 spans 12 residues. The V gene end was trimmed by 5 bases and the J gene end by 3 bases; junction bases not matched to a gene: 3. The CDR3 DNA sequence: TGTGCCTGGCAGGGGGAGTACACTGAAGCTTTCTTT. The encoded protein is CAWQGEYTEAFF.

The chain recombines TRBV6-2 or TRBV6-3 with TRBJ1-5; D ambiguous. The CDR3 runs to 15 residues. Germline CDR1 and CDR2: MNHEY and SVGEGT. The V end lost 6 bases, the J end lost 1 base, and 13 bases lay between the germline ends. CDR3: CASSPHRTSNQPQHF. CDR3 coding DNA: TGTGCCAGCAGCCCTCATAGAACGAGCAATCAGCCCCAGCATTTT.

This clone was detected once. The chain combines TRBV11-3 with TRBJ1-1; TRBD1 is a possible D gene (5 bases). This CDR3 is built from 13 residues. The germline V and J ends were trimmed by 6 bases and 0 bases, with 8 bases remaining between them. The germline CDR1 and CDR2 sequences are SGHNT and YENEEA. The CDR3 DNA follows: TGTGCCAGCAGTCAGGACATGAACACTGAAGCTTTCTTT. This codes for CASSQDMNTEAFF.

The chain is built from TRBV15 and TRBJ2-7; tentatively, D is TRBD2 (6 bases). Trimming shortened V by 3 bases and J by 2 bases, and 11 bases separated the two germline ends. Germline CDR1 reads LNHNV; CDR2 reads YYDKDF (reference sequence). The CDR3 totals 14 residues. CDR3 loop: CATSRTPGAYEQYF. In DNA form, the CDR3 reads TGTGCCACCAGCAGGACTCCGGGGGCCTACGAGCAGTACTTC.

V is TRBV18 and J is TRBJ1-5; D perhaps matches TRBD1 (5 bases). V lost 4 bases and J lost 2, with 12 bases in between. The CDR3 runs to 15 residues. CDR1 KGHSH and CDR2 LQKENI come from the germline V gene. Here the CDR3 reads CASSRGTGGNQPQHF. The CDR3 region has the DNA TGTGCCAGCTCACGCGGGACCGGGGGCAATCAGCCCCAGCATTTT.

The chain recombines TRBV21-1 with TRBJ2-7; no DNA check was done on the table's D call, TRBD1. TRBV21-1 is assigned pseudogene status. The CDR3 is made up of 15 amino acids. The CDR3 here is CASGTTDRRSYEQYF. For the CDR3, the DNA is TGTGCCAGCGGGACAACCGACAGACGATCCTACGAGCAGTACTTC.

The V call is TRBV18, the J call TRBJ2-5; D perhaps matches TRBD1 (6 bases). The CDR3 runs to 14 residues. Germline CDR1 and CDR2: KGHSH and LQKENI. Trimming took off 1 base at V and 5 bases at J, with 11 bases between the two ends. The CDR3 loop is CASSPQQGPETQYF. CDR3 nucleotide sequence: TGTGCCAGCTCACCACAACAGGGTCCGGAGACCCAGTACTTC.

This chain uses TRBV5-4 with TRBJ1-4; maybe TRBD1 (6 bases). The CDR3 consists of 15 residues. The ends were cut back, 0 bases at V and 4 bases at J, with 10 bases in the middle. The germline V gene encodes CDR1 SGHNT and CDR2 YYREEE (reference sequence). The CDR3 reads CASSLGGGVNEKLFF. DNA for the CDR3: TGTGCCAGCAGCTTGGGGGGGGGCGTTAATGAAAAACTGTTTTTT.

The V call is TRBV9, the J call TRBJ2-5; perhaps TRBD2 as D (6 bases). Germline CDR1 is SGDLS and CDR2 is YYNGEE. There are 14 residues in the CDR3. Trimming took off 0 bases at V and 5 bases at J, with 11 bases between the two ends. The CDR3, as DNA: TGTGCCAGCAGCGTAGCCGGGAGCATGGAGACCCAGTACTTC. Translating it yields CASSVAGSMETQYF.

CDR3 nucleotides: TGTGCCAGCAGCGCGGGGACAGGGCTTGAGACCCAGTACTTC. The encoded protein is CASSAGTGLETQYF. This sequence joins TRBV11-2 and TRBJ2-5; 9 positions match TRBD1. Germline-derived CDR1 and CDR2 are SGHAT and FQNNGV. This CDR3 spans 14 amino acids. Trimming at V came to 5 bases and at J to 5 bases, leaving 6 bases not matched to a gene.

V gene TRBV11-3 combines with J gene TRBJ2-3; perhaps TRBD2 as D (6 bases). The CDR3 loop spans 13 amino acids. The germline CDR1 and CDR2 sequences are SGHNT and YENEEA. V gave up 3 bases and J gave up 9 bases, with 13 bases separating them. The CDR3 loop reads CASSFGTAETQYF. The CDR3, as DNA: TGTGCCAGCAGCTTCGGGACTGCCGAAACGCAGTATTTT.